This T cell receptor beta chain originates from a study of blood T cell repertoires in COVID-19. Turning to the study itself: Samples representing acute and convalescent COVID-19 were sourced from the United States, Italy and Spain. In each case, the material was cDNA or gDNA derived from T cells, B-cell-depleted T cells, or PBMCs.

As handled by the study authors: Reference gene primer amplification in the assay estimated nucleated cell counts. The method was immunoSEQ multiplex PCR; TCRdb's version includes in-frame clones alone and lacks a portion of them. The DNA was the basis for D and trimming; V, J and clone size are from that table. The repertoire includes approximately 260,000 clones, approximately 86% of them detected once, and around 3.6% sits in the top ten. From germline, CDR1 is SGDLS and CDR2 YYNGEE. J lost 4 bases, V lost 4 bases, and 7 bases had no gene match. The CDR3 contains 15 residues. This receptor was taken from a man aged 18 to 35 with active or convalescent COVID-19. V usage is TRBV9 and J usage is TRBJ1-2; the match to TRBD1 covers 10 bases. What was sequenced was peripheral blood. The CDR3 spells CASSWAGQGIYGYTF. The CDR3 DNA sequence: TGTGCCAGCAGCTGGGCGGGACAGGGGATCTATGGCTACACCTTC. Drawing the rest from reference TRBV9 and TRBJ1-2, the complete variable domain is DSGVTQTPKHLITATGQRVTLRCSPRSGDLSVYWYQQSLDQGLQFLIQYYNGEERAKGNILERFSAQQFPDLHSELNLSSLELGDSALYFCASSWAGQGIYGYTFGSGTRLTVV.